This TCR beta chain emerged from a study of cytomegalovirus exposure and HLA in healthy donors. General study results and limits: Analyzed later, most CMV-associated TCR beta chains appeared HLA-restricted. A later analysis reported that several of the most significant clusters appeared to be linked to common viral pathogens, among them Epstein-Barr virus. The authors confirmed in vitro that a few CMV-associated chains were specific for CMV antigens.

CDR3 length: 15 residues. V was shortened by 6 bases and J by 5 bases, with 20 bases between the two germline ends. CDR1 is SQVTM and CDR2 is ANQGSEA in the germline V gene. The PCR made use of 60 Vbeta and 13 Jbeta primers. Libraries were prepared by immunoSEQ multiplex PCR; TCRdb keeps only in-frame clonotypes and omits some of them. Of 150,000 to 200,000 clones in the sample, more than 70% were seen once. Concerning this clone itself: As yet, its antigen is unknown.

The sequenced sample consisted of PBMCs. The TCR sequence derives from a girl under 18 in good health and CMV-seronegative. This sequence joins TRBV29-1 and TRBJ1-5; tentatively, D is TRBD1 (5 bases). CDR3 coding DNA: TGCAGCGTCTCCCCAGGGAGCGGGGCGGATCAGCCCCAGCATTTT. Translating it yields CSVSPGSGADQPQHF. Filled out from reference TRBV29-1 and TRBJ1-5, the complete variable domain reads SAVISQKPSRDICQRGTSLTIQCQVDSQVTMMFWYRQQPGQSLTLIATANQGSEATYESGFVIDKFPISRPNLTFSTLTVSNMSPEDSSIYLCSVSPGSGADQPQHFGDGTRLSIL.